This section outlines one T cell receptor beta chain sequence together with its context. The antigen is not known. Germline-derived CDR1 and CDR2 are LGHNA and YSLEER. CDR3 size: 15 residues. V was trimmed by 2 bases and J by 2 bases, leaving 13 bases between them. The data belong to a study of CD8+ T cells in alopecia areata. Study results and limitations: Scalp clonality dropped significantly under tofacitinib, as did expanded CD8+ top-100 clones.

Treatment: oral pan-JAK inhibitor, 5-10 mg twice daily. Extracted RNA was reverse transcribed into cDNA, the sequencing template. Clones were read by immunoSEQ multiplex PCR, and TCRdb kept only the in-frame ones, dropping some. Of some 220,000 clones listed, about 57% are singletons. The starting material was CD4+ T cells sorted from blood, obtained at week 4, from a patient treated with tofacitinib. The chain is built from TRBV4-3 and TRBJ2-7; D possibly matches TRBD1 or TRBD2 (5 bases each). The origin of this receptor is a human donor with alopecia areata. In DNA form, the CDR3 reads TGCGCCAGCAGCCAATTCAGGGACCCAGCCTACGAGCAGTACTTC. Encoded protein: CASSQFRDPAYEQYF.